Listed below are T cell receptor beta chains from one sample, sequenced in a study of beta chain features in type 1 diabetes. Method: immunoSEQ multiplex PCR; TCRdb's copy keeps in-frame clones and lacks some. The sample shows approximately 260,000 clones, about a fifth of them seen only once. The sequencing input was naive CD4+ T cells from blood. Source of these receptors: a middle-aged woman with type 1 diabetes. Both conserved end residues are part of each CDR3. The D gene is left open where the match is weak. Clone size is not always given. Where it is, it says once, few, many or a class for expanded clones.

V,D,J,length,size,DNA,CDR3
TRBV5-1,TRBD2,TRBJ2-1,16,few,TGCGCCAGCAGCCTGGACGGACTAGCGGGATACAATGAGCAGTTCTTC,CASSLDGLAGYNEQFF
TRBV7-9,TRBD2,TRBJ2-3,19,few,TGTGCCAGCAGCATAACCCCCGGGGGAGGGCCTTACCCCACAGATACGCAGTATTTT,CASSITPGGGPYPTDTQYF
TRBV5-4,TRBD1,TRBJ1-2,15,NA,TGTGCCAGCAGCTCCCCGGGACAGGAGTTAGGAGGCTACACCTTC,CASSSPGQELGGYTF
TRBV27,TRBD1,TRBJ1-2,14,NA,TGTGCCAGCAGTCCTACGGGACAGTTCTATGGCTACACCTTC,CASSPTGQFYGYTF
TRBV5-1,TRBD1,TRBJ1-2,14,NA,TGCGCCAGCAGCCCCCGGACAGGGCCGGAGGGCTACACCTTC,CASSPRTGPEGYTF
TRBV9,NA,TRBJ2-6,15,NA,TGTGCCAGCAGCGCCCGGGGCTCTGGGGCCAACGTCCTGACTTTC,CASSARGSGANVLTF
TRBV18,NA,TRBJ1-6,16,few,TGTGCCAGCTCACCAGGGGCGGCAGGGGCGAATTCACCCCTCCACTTT,CASSPGAAGANSPLHF
TRBV15,TRBD1,TRBJ1-5,16,once,TGTGCCACCAGCAGAGAGAGGGGGACAGCAAATCAGCCCCAGCATTTT,CATSRERGTANQPQHF
TRBV29-1,TRBD1,TRBJ2-7,14,few,TGCAGCGGGGGGACGGGACAGGGGCACTACGAGCAGTACTTC,CSGGTGQGHYEQYF
TRBV4-3,TRBD1,TRBJ1-2,15,NA,TGCGCCAGCAGCCAATGGACAGGGCGCTTTTATGGCTACACCTTC,CASSQWTGRFYGYTF
TRBV2,TRBD2,TRBJ2-1,13,few,TGTGCCAGCAGTACCCGACTAGCGGACGAGCAGTTCTTC,CASSTRLADEQFF
TRBV7-2,TRBD2,TRBJ2-1,16,NA,TGTGCCAGCAGCTTCTGGACTAGCGGGAGTTACAATGAGCAGTTCTTC,CASSFWTSGSYNEQFF
TRBV7-2,NA,TRBJ2-5,15,NA,TGTGCCAGCAGCTTAGGAGGGTTTGGGTCCCTGACCCAGTACTTC,CASSLGGFGSLTQYF
TRBV7-3,NA,TRBJ2-6,18,few,TGTGCCAGCAGCTTATCAGGGGCCAGGGGCTCTGGGGCCAACGTCCTGACTTTC,CASSLSGARGSGANVLTF
TRBV29-1,NA,TRBJ1-5,15,few,TGCAGCGTTGCCCCTGACAGTAATAGCAATCAGCCCCAGCATTTT,CSVAPDSNSNQPQHF
TRBV29-1,NA,TRBJ2-3,12,NA,TGCAGCGTTGGGGACACAACAGATACGCAGTATTTT,CSVGDTTDTQYF
TRBV6-5,TRBD1,TRBJ2-7,15,NA,TGTGCCAGCAGTTACGGGGAACCACAGGGGGCCGAGCAGTACTTC,CASSYGEPQGAEQYF
TRBV5-4,NA,TRBJ1-2,15,NA,TGTGCCAGCAGCTTAAGTATCTCAGCTAACTATGGCTACACCTTC,CASSLSISANYGYTF
TRBV9,TRBD2,TRBJ2-1,15,NA,TGTGCCAGCAGCGCTGGACTAGCGGGGAACAATGAGCAGTTCTTC,CASSAGLAGNNEQFF
TRBV28,TRBD2,TRBJ2-1,17,NA,TGTGCCAGCAGTTATACCCCGGGACTAGCGGAGGGCAATGAGCAGTTCTTC,CASSYTPGLAEGNEQFF
TRBV7-9,TRBD1,TRBJ2-7,14,NA,TGTGCCAGCAGCTTAAGGGACAGGGCTCGCGAGCAGTACTTC,CASSLRDRAREQYF
TRBV7-3,TRBD1,TRBJ2-1,14,few,TGTGCCAGCAGCTTGGGACAGGGTACTAATGAGCAGTTCTTC,CASSLGQGTNEQFF
TRBV4-1,NA,TRBJ1-6,16,NA,TGCGCCAGCAGCCGCCGGGAGGGTGACAGCAATTCACCCCTCCACTTT,CASSRREGDSNSPLHF
TRBV28,NA,TRBJ2-7,15,few,TGTGCCAGCAGTTTCAGCAGGGGATTGTCCTACGAGCAGTACTTC,CASSFSRGLSYEQYF
TRBV9,NA,TRBJ2-3,13,few,TGTGCCAGCAGCGTAGTGTCCCAAGATACGCAGTATTTT,CASSVVSQDTQYF
TRBV5-6,NA,TRBJ1-1,15,NA,TGTGCCAGCAACACCCCGGGGGAGAGGAACACTGAAGCTTTCTTT,CASNTPGERNTEAFF
TRBV11-1,TRBD1,TRBJ2-2,16,few,TGTGCCAGCAGCCCAGGACAGGGGAAGCCCACCGGGGAGCTGTTTTTT,CASSPGQGKPTGELFF
TRBV13,NA,TRBJ1-1,15,few,TGTGCCAGCACCAGACTAGGGGAAGCGAGCACTGAAGCTTTCTTT,CASTRLGEASTEAFF
TRBV29-1,TRBD2,TRBJ2-3,13,few,TGCAGCGTTGAACGGGAAAGCGGGAGGCGCCGGTATTTT,CSVERESGRRRYF
TRBV4-2,NA,TRBJ1-6,17,few,TGTGCCAGCAGCCAAGATAGGATAGGGGCACAATATTCACCCCTCCACTTT,CASSQDRIGAQYSPLHF
TRBV2,NA,TRBJ1-2,17,NA,TGTGCCAGCAGTGAAGAGAGGGCGCGACGGGTCCGTGGAGGCTACACCTTC,CASSEERARRVRGGYTF
TRBV9,NA,TRBJ2-6,14,few,TGTGCCAGCAGCGTCTACTCTGGGGCCAACGTCCTGACTTTC,CASSVYSGANVLTF
TRBV15,TRBD1,TRBJ1-5,17,NA,TGTGCCACCAGCAGCCCAGGGGGCAGATTGGGCAATCAGCCCCAGCATTTT,CATSSPGGRLGNQPQHF
TRBV9,NA,TRBJ1-1,12,few,TGTGCCAGCAGCGCCGGGGACTCCTCAGCTTTCTTT,CASSAGDSSAFF
TRBV7-2,NA,TRBJ2-7,16,NA,TGTGCCAGCAGCTTAGTCGGGGGAATTCCTCCCTACGAGCAGTACTTC,CASSLVGGIPPYEQYF
TRBV10-3,NA,TRBJ2-7,14,few,TGTGCCATCAGTGAGTCGTCGAAGGGGCGCGAGCAGTACTTC,CAISESSKGREQYF
TRBV18,TRBD1,TRBJ2-3,14,NA,TGTGCCAGCTCCCTGACAGGGTACCAAGATACGCAGTATTTT,CASSLTGYQDTQYF
TRBV4-1,NA,TRBJ2-5,15,few,TGCGCCAGCAGCCAAGATCGCGACTACCAAGAGACCCAGTACTTC,CASSQDRDYQETQYF
TRBV4-1,TRBD1,TRBJ1-5,17,once,TGCGCCAGCAGCCAAGGGGGGACAGGGAGCATATTTGAGCCCCAGCATTTT,CASSQGGTGSIFEPQHF
TRBV4-3,TRBD2,TRBJ2-7,13,NA,TGCGCCAGCAGCCTAAGGGAGGGCTACGAGCAGTACTTC,CASSLREGYEQYF
TRBV30,TRBD1,TRBJ2-5,15,NA,TGTGCCTGGAGTGGTGGACAGGGCCCACAAGAGACCCAGTACTTC,CAWSGGQGPQETQYF
TRBV7-9,NA,TRBJ2-7,15,few,TGTGCCAGCAGCTTAGTGGGCCGGGGAGCCCACGAGCAGTACTTC,CASSLVGRGAHEQYF
TRBV15,TRBD2,TRBJ2-3,15,NA,TGTGCCACCAGCAGAGGGGGGAGGGCCACAGATACGCAGTATTTT,CATSRGGRATDTQYF
TRBV2,TRBD1,TRBJ2-7,14,few,TGTGCCAGCAGTGAACAGGGGGCAACCTACGAGCAGTACTTC,CASSEQGATYEQYF
TRBV25-1,NA,TRBJ2-6,15,NA,TGTGCCAGCAGTGCCTGGGCTTCTGGGGCCAACGTCCTGACTTTC,CASSAWASGANVLTF
TRBV18,NA,TRBJ2-5,16,NA,TGTGCCAGCTCCCTTACGCTTACTAGCTTGGAAGAGACCCAGTACTTC,CASSLTLTSLEETQYF
TRBV28,NA,TRBJ2-7,13,few,TGTGCCAGCAGCTCAGGGGAACCCTACGAGCAGTACTTC,CASSSGEPYEQYF
TRBV18,NA,TRBJ2-7,14,NA,TGTGCCAGCTCACCAATTGAGGGCACCGACGAGCAGTACTTC,CASSPIEGTDEQYF